Listed below are T cell receptor beta chains from one sample, sequenced in a study of cytomegalovirus exposure and HLA in healthy donors. Clones were read by immunoSEQ multiplex PCR, and TCRdb kept only the in-frame ones, dropping some. The table shows roughly 93,000 clones, with about 74% occurring only once. The sample consisted of PBMCs. The origin of the receptors is a man in his forties in good health and CMV-seronegative. Both conserved end residues are part of each CDR3. A D gene is named only where the DNA matches it firmly. Clone size is not always given. Where it is, it says once, few, many or a class for expanded clones.

J gene,clone size,V gene,D gene,CDR3 protein,CDR3 DNA
TRBJ1-1,.,TRBV19,.,CASANTSEAFF,TGTGCCAGTGCAAATACAAGTGAAGCTTTCTTT
TRBJ1-2,.,TRBV7-9,.,CASSAPQGGSYGYTF,TGTGCCAGCAGCGCTCCCCAGGGAGGCTCCTATGGCTACACCTTC
TRBJ2-2,.,TRBV19,TRBD2,CASSIAGDTGELFF,TGTGCCAGTAGTATTGCGGGGGACACCGGGGAGCTGTTTTTT
TRBJ2-7,.,TRBV28,TRBD2,CASSSITSGGQIVYEQYF,TGTGCCAGCAGTTCCATCACCAGCGGGGGCCAGATCGTCTACGAGCAGTACTTC
TRBJ2-7,.,TRBV28,.,CASSRPSYRQGIHEQYF,TGTGCCAGCAGTCGACCCTCCTATCGGCAGGGGATCCACGAGCAGTACTTC
TRBJ1-2,few,TRBV14,.,CASSQVNVGYSYGYTF,TGTGCCAGCAGCCAAGTAAATGTGGGTTACAGCTATGGCTACACCTTC
TRBJ2-1,.,TRBV27,TRBD2,CASSLSATSGGKGQFF,TGTGCCAGCAGTTTATCCGCAACTAGCGGGGGGAAAGGGCAGTTCTTC
TRBJ2-3,.,TRBV7-2,.,CASSRSGPTDTQYF,TGTGCCAGCAGCCGCAGTGGTCCCACAGATACGCAGTATTTT
TRBJ1-1,.,TRBV5-8,TRBD1,CASSPEDRVATEAFF,TGTGCCAGCAGCCCTGAGGACAGGGTCGCCACTGAAGCTTTCTTT
TRBJ2-7,.,TRBV4-1,.,CASSQEGAGSHYEQYF,TGCGCCAGCAGCCAAGAGGGGGCAGGGTCGCATTACGAGCAGTACTTC
TRBJ2-7,.,TRBV4-3,TRBD1,CASSHTGQGRYEQYF,TGCGCCAGCAGCCACACGGGACAGGGGCGCTACGAGCAGTACTTC
TRBJ2-3,.,TRBV4-1,TRBD2,CASSPWTSGGTDTQYF,TGCGCCAGCAGCCCGTGGACTAGCGGGGGCACAGATACGCAGTATTTT
TRBJ1-5,.,TRBV6-4,TRBD1,CASSHSTGNSNQPQHF,TGTGCCAGCAGTCACTCGACAGGGAATAGCAATCAGCCCCAGCATTTT
TRBJ1-5,.,TRBV21-1,.,CAIGNQPQHF,TGTGCGATCGGGAATCAGCCCCAGCATTTT
TRBJ2-5,.,TRBV10-3,TRBD1,CAISEQGTGRETQYF,TGTGCCATCAGTGAGCAGGGGACAGGACGGGAGACCCAGTACTTC
TRBJ2-7,.,TRBV27,TRBD1,CASGANRQGNYEQYF,TGTGCCAGCGGCGCCAATAGACAGGGGAACTACGAGCAGTACTTC
TRBJ2-7,.,TRBV7-9,TRBD1,CASSTRDRGGYEQYF,TGTGCCAGCAGCACCCGGGACAGGGGCGGATACGAGCAGTACTTC
TRBJ2-7,few,TRBV28,TRBD2,CASSPVIAGGPYEQYF,TGTGCCAGCAGCCCCGTAATAGCGGGGGGGCCCTACGAGCAGTACTTC
TRBJ1-1,.,TRBV7-2,.,CASSLEYKNTEAFF,TGTGCCAGCAGCTTAGAATATAAGAACACTGAAGCTTTCTTT
TRBJ2-1,.,TRBV7-2,.,CASSLARVHNEQFF,TGTGCCAGCAGCTTAGCCAGGGTCCACAATGAGCAGTTCTTC
TRBJ1-2,.,TRBV5-1,TRBD1,CASSLGHTQRGPNYGYTF,TGCGCCAGCAGCTTGGGTCATACTCAAAGGGGGCCTAACTATGGCTACACCTTC
TRBJ1-2,.,TRBV7-8,TRBD1,CASSFPGTGFLANYGYTF,TGTGCCAGCAGCTTTCCCGGGACAGGGTTCCTAGCTAACTATGGCTACACCTTC
TRBJ2-7,once,TRBV5-6,TRBD2,CASSPPGGWGSYEQYF,TGTGCCAGCAGCCCGCCGGGGGGTTGGGGGTCCTACGAGCAGTACTTC
TRBJ2-5,.,TRBV7-8,TRBD2,CASIQLAGGETQYF,TGTGCCAGCATCCAACTAGCGGGGGGAGAGACCCAGTACTTC
TRBJ2-3,few,TRBV25-1,TRBD2,CASVSGGASTDTQYF,TGTGCCAGCGTTAGCGGGGGGGCTAGCACAGATACGCAGTATTTT
TRBJ1-6,.,TRBV7-2,.,CASSLAWEDRRNSPLHF,TGTGCCAGCAGCTTAGCGTGGGAGGATCGGCGGAATTCACCCCTCCACTTT
TRBJ2-5,.,TRBV4-2,TRBD2,CASSQDPSGGESETQYF,TGTGCCAGCAGCCAAGATCCTAGCGGGGGCGAGTCGGAGACCCAGTACTTC
TRBJ2-1,.,TRBV5-6,.,CASGRGNEQFF,TGTGCCAGCGGTCGCGGCAATGAGCAGTTCTTC
TRBJ2-5,.,TRBV5-1,TRBD1,CASSLGQQETQYF,TGCGCCAGCAGTTTGGGACAGCAAGAGACCCAGTACTTC
TRBJ1-5,.,TRBV7-2,TRBD1,CASSLTGTGNQPQHF,TGTGCCAGCAGCTTAACTGGGACAGGCAATCAGCCCCAGCATTTT
TRBJ2-7,.,TRBV19,.,CASSIASSYEQYF,TGTGCCAGTAGTATAGCTAGCTCCTACGAGCAGTACTTC
TRBJ1-2,.,TRBV4-2,TRBD1,CASSHWDRGYGYTF,TGTGCCAGCAGCCACTGGGACAGGGGATACGGCTACACCTTC
TRBJ2-5,.,TRBV29-1,.,CSVVRTVQETQYF,TGCAGCGTTGTACGGACTGTCCAAGAGACCCAGTACTTC
TRBJ2-7,once,TRBV6-5,TRBD1,CASSYRDSYEQYF,TGTGCCAGCAGTTACCGGGACAGCTACGAGCAGTACTTC
TRBJ2-2,.,TRBV29-1,.,CSVVQGSNTGELFF,TGCAGCGTTGTGCAGGGATCGAACACCGGGGAGCTGTTTTTT
TRBJ2-3,.,TRBV6-5,.,CASFGGALSNTQYF,TGTGCCAGTTTTGGGGGGGCGCTGTCCAATACGCAGTATTTT
TRBJ1-1,.,TRBV11-2,TRBD1,CASGGQSNTEAFF,TGTGCCAGCGGGGGACAGTCGAACACTGAAGCTTTCTTT
TRBJ2-3,.,TRBV7-7,.,CASSHGQSTDTQYF,TGTGCCAGCAGCCACGGACAGAGCACAGATACGCAGTATTTT
TRBJ1-2,once,TRBV28,.,CASSFSMTGGYTF,TGTGCCAGCAGTTTTAGTATGACAGGCGGCTACACCTTC
TRBJ2-7,.,TRBV28,TRBD1,CASSRLKGTGSHEQYF,TGTGCCAGCAGTCGCCTAAAGGGGACAGGGTCCCACGAGCAGTACTTC
TRBJ1-2,.,TRBV18,.,CASSPRVQGLDGYTF,TGTGCCAGCTCACCACGAGTCCAGGGATTGGATGGCTACACCTTC
TRBJ1-2,.,TRBV6-5,.,CASSYSMGGGYTF,TGTGCCAGCAGTTACTCGATGGGGGGTGGCTACACCTTC
TRBJ2-5,.,TRBV4-3,.,CASSQEKRRDQETQYF,TGCGCCAGCAGCCAAGAGAAACGCAGGGACCAAGAGACCCAGTACTTC
TRBJ1-2,few,TRBV4-3,.,CASSQEAGAGFANYGYTF,TGCGCCAGCAGCCAAGAGGCGGGGGCAGGGTTTGCTAACTATGGCTACACCTTC
TRBJ2-1,.,TRBV5-6,.,CASRVEEAYNEQFF,TGTGCCAGCAGGGTGGAGGAGGCCTACAATGAGCAGTTCTTC